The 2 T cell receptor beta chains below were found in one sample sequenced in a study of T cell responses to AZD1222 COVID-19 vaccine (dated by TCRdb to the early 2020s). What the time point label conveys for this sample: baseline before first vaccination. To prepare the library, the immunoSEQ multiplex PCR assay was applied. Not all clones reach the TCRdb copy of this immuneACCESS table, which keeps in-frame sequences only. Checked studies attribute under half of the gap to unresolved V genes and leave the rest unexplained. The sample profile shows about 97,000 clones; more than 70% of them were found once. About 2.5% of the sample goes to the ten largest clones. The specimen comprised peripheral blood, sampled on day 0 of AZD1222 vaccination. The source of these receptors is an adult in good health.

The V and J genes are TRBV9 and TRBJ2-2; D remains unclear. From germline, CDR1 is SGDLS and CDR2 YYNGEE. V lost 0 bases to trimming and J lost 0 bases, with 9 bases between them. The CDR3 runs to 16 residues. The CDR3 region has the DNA TGTGCCAGCAGCGTAGTTATCAGCGCGAACACCGGGGAGCTGTTTTTT. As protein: CASSVVISANTGELFF.

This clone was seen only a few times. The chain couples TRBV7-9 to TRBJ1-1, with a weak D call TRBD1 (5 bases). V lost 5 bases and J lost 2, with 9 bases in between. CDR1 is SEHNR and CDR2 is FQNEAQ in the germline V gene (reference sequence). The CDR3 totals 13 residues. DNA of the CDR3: TGTGCCAGCAGCAAAGACAGAAACACTGAAGCTTTCTTT. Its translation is CASSKDRNTEAFF.